The 20 T cell receptor beta chains below all came from one sample that was sequenced in a study of blood T cell repertoires in COVID-19. Assay used: immunoSEQ multiplex PCR; TCRdb lists only in-frame clones, some missing. The data hold roughly 110,000 clones, with more than 75% observed a single time. The sample consisted of peripheral blood. These TCRs come from a man in his forties with acute or convalescent COVID-19.

To note about this clone: At the DNA level, this CDR3 is encoded by other sequences in the same sample as well. The chain links TRBV24-1 to TRBJ1-5; 7 nucleotides align to TRBD1. Per the germline V gene, CDR1 is KGHDR and CDR2 is SFDVKD. V was clipped by 4 bases and J by 0 bases; unmatched bases: 8. CDR3 length: 17 residues. The CDR3, as DNA: TGTGCCACCAGTGACAACCGGGACAGAAATAGCAATCAGCCCCAGCATTTT. Protein sequence: CATSDNRDRNSNQPQHF.

The chain carries TRBV13 and TRBJ2-1; D remains ambiguous. Per the germline V gene, CDR1 is PRHDT and CDR2 is FYEKMQ (reference sequence). V was cut by 3 bases and J by 0 bases, with 3 bases left in between. This CDR3 region has 13 residues. The CDR3, as DNA: TGTGCCAGCAGCTTCAGCTCCTACAATGAGCAGTTCTTC. The encoded protein is CASSFSSYNEQFF.

This clone was seen only a few times. This chain connects TRBV18 to TRBJ1-5; D not certain. Deletions cut 6 bases from V and 7 bases from J, with 7 bases between. The CDR3 sequence is 11 residues long. Looked up from germline, CDR1 is KGHSH and CDR2 is LQKENI. The CDR3 spells CASSPSQPQHF. CDR3 nucleotide sequence: TGTGCCAGCTCTCCGAGCCAGCCCCAGCATTTT.

About this clone itself: This CDR3 is also generated by other DNA sequences in the sample. CDR3 sequence: CASSFTGPYEQYF. CDR3 nucleotide sequence: TGCGCCAGCAGCTTTACAGGGCCGTACGAGCAGTACTTC. This rearrangement joins TRBV5-1 to TRBJ2-7; D is possibly TRBD1 (6 bases). Trimming took 2 bases from V and 4 from J, leaving 10 bases between them. The CDR3 runs to 13 residues. CDR1 SGHRS and CDR2 YFSETQ come from the germline V gene. Supplemented by reference TRBV5-1 and TRBJ2-7, the full variable domain reads KAGVTQTPRYLIKTRGQQVTLSCSPISGHRSVSWYQQTPGQGLQFLFEYFSETQRNKGNFPGRFSGRQFSNSRSEMNVSTLELGDSALYLCASSFTGPYEQYFGPGTRLTVT.

V gene TRBV3-1 (or the pseudogene TRBV3-2) combines with J gene TRBJ2-1; possibly TRBD2 for D (6 bases). The CDR3 is made up of 14 amino acids. V was pared by 0 bases and J by 9 bases, with 12 bases between. Germline CDR1 LGHDT, CDR2 YNNKEL (reference sequence). As DNA, the CDR3 is TGTGCCAGCAGCCAAGAATTAGCCGGGAGTGAGCAGTTCTTC. Translating gives CASSQELAGSEQFF.

The chain couples TRBV3-1 (or the pseudogene TRBV3-2) to TRBJ2-7; possibly TRBD2 for D (5 bases). With 6 bases removed from V and 7 bases from J, the gap between germline ends came to 10 bases. The CDR3 has 11 amino acids. Germline V gene sequence: CDR1 LGHDT, CDR2 YNNKEL (reference sequence). The CDR3 spells CASRKAGEQYF. The CDR3 DNA follows: TGTGCCAGCAGAAAGGCGGGTGAGCAGTACTTC.

The V call is TRBV2, the J call TRBJ2-3; tentatively, D is TRBD2 (6 bases). This CDR3 region has 16 residues. V was clipped by 11 bases and J by 4 bases, with 25 bases between them. Germline V gene sequence: CDR1 SNHLY, CDR2 FYNNEI. For the CDR3, the DNA is TGTGCCGTAAAACCTTTCACGGGGGAATACGCAGATACGCAGTATTTT. The encoded protein is CAVKPFTGEYADTQYF.

This clone was counted between two and nine times. CDR3 amino acids: CASSFGPQGQGTGELFF. DNA of the CDR3: TGCGCCAGCAGCTTCGGGCCGCAGGGTCAGGGAACCGGGGAGCTGTTTTTT. The rearrangement uses TRBV5-1 and TRBJ2-2, with D possibly TRBD1 on 5 matching bases. CDR1 and CDR2 from the germline V gene are SGHRS and YFSETQ. The CDR3 has 17 residues. V was cut by 2 bases and J by 5 bases, with 19 bases left in between.

This chain links TRBV5-5 with TRBJ2-1; 10 bases map to TRBD2. The CDR3 length is 17 residues. The V segment lost 3 bases and the J segment 4 bases; nucleotides outside the gene matches: 10. The germline gives CDR1 SGHKS, CDR2 YYEKEE (reference sequence). The CDR3 reads CASSSPLVLAGYNEQFF. The CDR3 region has the DNA TGTGCCAGCAGCTCACCCCTCGTACTAGCGGGGTACAATGAGCAGTTCTTC.

The V call is TRBV7-2, the J call TRBJ2-7; 7 nucleotides align to TRBD1. CDR1 is SGHTA, CDR2 FQGNSA, per germline. CDR3 length: 14 residues. V shed 5 bases and J 0 bases; nucleotides not matched to a gene: 4. The CDR3 region is CASSRRDSSYEQYF. CDR3 DNA: TGTGCCAGCAGCCGCCGGGACAGCTCCTACGAGCAGTACTTC.

Notes on this clone: The same CDR3 can be traced to other DNA sequences in this sample. This rearrangement joins TRBV5-4 to TRBJ2-1; D possibly corresponds to TRBD2 (7 bases). CDR1 SGHNT and CDR2 YYREEE come from the germline V gene (reference sequence). This CDR3 region has 14 residues. Trimming pared 3 bases from V and 2 bases from J, leaving 9 bases between. The chain's CDR3 is CASSSGGPYNEQFF. In DNA, the CDR3 is TGTGCCAGCAGCTCCGGGGGGCCCTACAATGAGCAGTTCTTC.

The chain recombines TRBV5-4 with TRBJ2-3, with D maybe TRBD1 (6 bases). Germline V lookup: CDR1 SGHNT, CDR2 YYREEE (reference sequence). There are 13 residues in the CDR3. Trimming stripped 4 bases from V and 5 bases from J, with 11 bases between. The CDR3 here is CASSIPGVDTQYF. In DNA form, the CDR3 reads TGTGCCAGCAGCATACCAGGGGTAGATACGCAGTATTTT.

The V and J genes are TRBV24-1 and TRBJ2-3; 10 bases match TRBD1. V dropped 4 bases and J dropped 0; count of bases not matched to a gene: 3. The CDR3 length is 16 residues. Germline lookup yields CDR1 KGHDR and CDR2 SFDVKD. CDR3: CATSDPGQGSTDTQYF. The CDR3 nucleotides read TGTGCCACCAGTGACCCGGGACAGGGGAGCACAGATACGCAGTATTTT.

The chain couples TRBV2 to TRBJ2-3, with D unresolved. V was pared by 1 base and J by 4 bases, with 6 bases between. Germline CDR1 SNHLY, CDR2 FYNNEI. The CDR3 runs to 13 residues. The CDR3 sequence is CASSEGLPDTQYF. CDR3 nucleotide sequence: TGTGCCAGCAGTGAAGGACTCCCAGATACGCAGTATTTT.

The chain combines TRBV27 with TRBJ2-6; weak D call: TRBD1 (6 bases). This CDR3 has 17 residues. Looked up from germline, CDR1 is MNHEY and CDR2 is SMNVEV (reference sequence). V lost 2 bases and J 0 bases, leaving 11 bases between the germline ends. CDR3 coding DNA: TGTGCCAGCAGTTTAGGGACACCTCACTCTGGGGCCAACGTCCTGACTTTC. This translates into CASSLGTPHSGANVLTF.

The chain couples TRBV19 to TRBJ2-1; TRBD2 aligns across 7 bases. This CDR3 region has 13 residues. The germline gives CDR1 LNHDA, CDR2 SQIVND (reference sequence). The V gene end was trimmed by 7 bases and the J gene end by 7 bases; junction bases not matched to a gene: 7. The CDR3 is CASNPIGGNEQFF. DNA for the CDR3: TGTGCCAGTAACCCGATCGGGGGGAATGAGCAGTTCTTC.

This chain links TRBV3-1 (or the pseudogene TRBV3-2) with TRBJ2-7, with a tentative D call TRBD2 (5 bases). The CDR3 loop spans 14 amino acids. V shed 1 base and J shed 3 bases, with 10 bases lying between them. CDR1 LGHDT and CDR2 YNNKEL come from the germline V gene (reference sequence). CDR3 DNA: TGTGCCAGCAGCCAAGCGGGGAGTCACTACGAGCAGTACTTC. This encodes CASSQAGSHYEQYF.

The chain employs TRBV6-5 and TRBJ2-6, with D possibly being TRBD2 (5 bases). The V gene's germline CDR1 is MNHEY and CDR2 SVGAGI. The CDR3 sequence is 15 residues long. V lost 2 bases and J lost 3, with 8 bases in between. The CDR3 DNA follows: TGTGCCAGCAGTTACGAGGGCGGTGGGGCCAACGTCCTGACTTTC. Translating gives CASSYEGGGANVLTF.

The rearrangement uses TRBV2 and TRBJ1-2, with 7 bases lining up with TRBD1. The length of the CDR3 is 13 residues. Germline CDR1 SNHLY, CDR2 FYNNEI. V gave up 1 base and J gave up 7 bases; unmatched junction bases: 3. The DNA of the CDR3 is TGTGCCAGCAGTGAAGAGGGGGCGAGTGGCTACACCTTC. It yields the protein CASSEEGASGYTF.

The V and J genes are TRBV6-5 and TRBJ1-1; D is perhaps TRBD1 (5 bases). Per germline, CDR1 MNHEY and CDR2 SVGAGI. CDR3 size: 16 residues. The V and J ends lost 0 bases and 4 bases respectively, with 15 bases between them. This chain's CDR3 is CASSYSLIGGGTEAFF. In nucleotides, the CDR3 is TGTGCCAGCAGTTACTCTCTAATCGGCGGGGGCACTGAAGCTTTCTTT.